This is a list of T cell receptor beta chains from one sample in a study of blood T cell repertoires in COVID-19. Here immunoSEQ multiplex PCR was the method, and the copy in TCRdb shows in-frame clones only, minus some. The data show about 380,000 clones, 88% seen once. What was sequenced was PBMCs or T cells enriched from blood (not recorded which). The receptor set was obtained from a woman younger than 30 who had recovered from COVID-19. The CDR3 runs from the conserved cysteine through the conserved F or W. The D gene is left open where the match is weak. Part of the rows lack a size; the others show once, few, many or a class for expanded clones.

size,J,V,D,DNA,CDR3
few,TRBJ1-1,TRBV28,.,TGTGCCAGCAACGGGGCCCGGGGGGGCACTGAAGCTTTCTTT,CASNGARGGTEAFF
.,TRBJ1-2,TRBV6-5,.,TGTGCCAGCAGACACGACAGTGACTATGGCTACACCTTC,CASRHDSDYGYTF
.,TRBJ1-2,TRBV9,TRBD1,TGTGCCAGCAGAGAAACAGGGGGGTACTATGGCTACACCTTC,CASRETGGYYGYTF
.,TRBJ2-7,TRBV6-5,.,TGTGCCAGCAGAGTCGCAGGGGCTTACGAGCAGTACTTC,CASRVAGAYEQYF
.,TRBJ2-1,TRBV7-9,.,TGTGCCAGCAGCTTACCCCAGGTGGTTACCCAGTTCTTC,CASSLPQVVTQFF
.,TRBJ1-6,TRBV13,TRBD1,TGTGCCAGCAGCTTTCGACAGGGAAATTCACCCCTCCACTTT,CASSFRQGNSPLHF
.,TRBJ2-7,TRBV6-1,.,TGTGCCAGCAGTGAATGGGGAGTGATTGGCGAGCAGTACTTC,CASSEWGVIGEQYF
.,TRBJ2-2,TRBV4-1,TRBD2,TGCGCCAGCAGCCGACTAGCGTTAAACGCGAACACCGGGGAGCTGTTTTTT,CASSRLALNANTGELFF
.,TRBJ1-3,TRBV7-7,TRBD1,TGTGCTAGCAGCAAGGGACAGGGAGGTGGCGGAAACACCATATATTTT,CASSKGQGGGGNTIYF
.,TRBJ2-7,TRBV6-5,TRBD2,TGTGCCAGTCCCACAGGGACTAGCTCCTACGAGCAGTACTTC,CASPTGTSSYEQYF
.,TRBJ1-2,TRBV14,TRBD1,TGTGCCAGCAGCCAGGAACCTGGGACAGTCGGACCACTATCAAACTATGGCTACACCTTC,CASSQEPGTVGPLSNYGYTF
.,TRBJ1-1,TRBV7-8,TRBD1,TGTGCCAGCAGCCTGGACCAGGCCGGGACAGGGGGCCGCATGAACACTGAAGCTTTCTTT,CASSLDQAGTGGRMNTEAFF
once,TRBJ1-5,TRBV6-5,TRBD1,TGTGCCAGCAGCTCAGGGGGGACAGCTAATCAGCCCCAGCATTTT,CASSSGGTANQPQHF
.,TRBJ2-3,TRBV5-4,TRBD2,TGTGCCAGCAGCTTGGGGAAGAGACTAGCGGGGGGGCACGCAGATACGCAGTATTTT,CASSLGKRLAGGHADTQYF
few,TRBJ1-6,TRBV28,TRBD1,TGTGCCAGCAGAGGGGGGACAGTTCTAATTAATTCACCCCTCCACTTT,CASRGGTVLINSPLHF
.,TRBJ1-2,TRBV3-1/TRBV3-2,TRBD1,TGTGCCAGCAGCCACAGGGGGTCCTATGGCTACACCTTC,CASSHRGSYGYTF
.,TRBJ2-1,TRBV28,.,TGTGCCAGCAGCAGGTTCTCCTACAATGAGCAGTTCTTC,CASSRFSYNEQFF
.,TRBJ1-2,TRBV2,TRBD1,TGTGCCAGCAGTGACGGACAGGGGGACGGCTACACCTTC,CASSDGQGDGYTF
.,TRBJ1-6,TRBV18,TRBD1,TGTGCCTCGACAGGGGAGGATTCACCCCTCCACTTT,CASTGEDSPLHF
.,TRBJ1-2,TRBV27,TRBD1,TGTGCCAGCAGTATTCCGGGACAGGGAACATCGTCCGACCCGTACTATGGCTACACCTTC,CASSIPGQGTSSDPYYGYTF
.,TRBJ1-5,TRBV5-4,.,TGTGCCAGCAGCTCATCCACAAATCAGCCCCAGCATTTT,CASSSSTNQPQHF
.,TRBJ2-1,TRBV6-5,.,TGTGCCAGCAGTTACGCCAGGGCGGATGAGCAGTTCTTC,CASSYARADEQFF
.,TRBJ1-2,TRBV7-2,.,TGTGCCAGCAGCTCACAGAGGCCGGGACACGGATATGGCTACACCTTC,CASSSQRPGHGYGYTF
.,TRBJ1-1,TRBV6-5,.,TGTGCCAGCAGAGTTGGTGGCAATCGGGGCACTGAAGCTTTCTTT,CASRVGGNRGTEAFF
.,TRBJ2-1,TRBV27,.,TGTGCCAGCAGTTCAGGGCACAATGAGCAGTTCTTC,CASSSGHNEQFF
.,TRBJ2-7,TRBV19,.,TGTGCCAGTAGTATACGTCCAGAAAAGACCTACGAGCAGTACTTC,CASSIRPEKTYEQYF
.,TRBJ2-3,TRBV19,TRBD2,TGTGCCAGTAGTATATCTGCGGGGGGAGATACGCAGTATTTT,CASSISAGGDTQYF
.,TRBJ2-5,TRBV5-1,TRBD2,TGCGCCAGCAGCTTGGATAGGGGGACTAGCGGTAAAGAGACCCAGTACTTC,CASSLDRGTSGKETQYF
.,TRBJ2-3,TRBV28,TRBD2,TGTGCCAGCAGTTCCACGACTAGCGGGGGGCCCACAGATACGCAGTATTTT,CASSSTTSGGPTDTQYF
.,TRBJ2-1,TRBV11-2,.,TGTGCCAGCAGCTTCTTAAACAATGAGCAGTTCTTC,CASSFLNNEQFF
.,TRBJ2-7,TRBV7-8,.,TGTGCCAGCACCCATAGCTACGAGCAGTACTTC,CASTHSYEQYF
.,TRBJ1-2,TRBV4-1,TRBD1,TGCGCCAGCAACGCCGGGACAGGGGGTAACTATGGCTACACCTTC,CASNAGTGGNYGYTF